This T cell receptor (beta chain) derives from a study of T cell repertoires in cytomegalovirus infection. Study-level information: Both a matching HLA type and CMV infection were indicated by public TCR beta signatures. Study-wide points: HLA-C-restricted CMV-specific TCR beta clonotypes were dominant in the ex vivo response. Of the TCR beta families, the public ones yielded a cumulative frequency that identified carriers of CMV plus the relevant HLA.

TCRdb ran MiXCR on the reads and lists one entry per CDR3 protein. The data contain some 390,000 distinct CDR3 sequences, 15% to 20% of them singletons. This clonotype was detected ten times or more. The antigen is undetermined. The length of the CDR3 is 17 residues. Germline V lookup: CDR1 SGHTA, CDR2 FQGNSA. V was trimmed by 1 base and J by 0 bases, leaving 13 bases between them. This receptor was identified in a human donor in good health (CMV status not recorded). Some clones in this sample may be carry-over from other donors' samples. What was sequenced was PBMCs. The chain combines TRBV7-2 with TRBJ1-5; D uncertain. The CDR3 is CASSLEYGYYSNQPQHF. The CDR3, as DNA: TGTGCCAGCAGCTTAGAATACGGCTATTATAGCAATCAGCCCCAGCATTTT.